The T cell receptor (beta chain) under discussion was sequenced for a study of T cell changes during pregnancy in multiple sclerosis. The germline gives CDR1 SGHAT, CDR2 FQNNGV. The CDR3 sequence is 15 residues long. After removal of 4 bases from V and 4 bases from J, the junction contained 9 bases not matched to a gene. Libraries were prepared by immunoSEQ multiplex PCR; TCRdb keeps only in-frame clonotypes and omits some of them. The sample contains just over 20,000 clones, around 90% of which appear only once. The sample was CD8+ T cells from peripheral blood mononuclear cells, taken in the second trimester of pregnancy. This sequence originates from a female donor in good health, enrolled as a control in a pregnancy study. The chain links TRBV11-2 to TRBJ1-2, with 7 bases aligning to TRBD1. The CDR3 loop reads CASSSGTEASYGYTF. DNA of the CDR3: TGTGCCAGCAGCTCCGGGACAGAAGCTTCCTATGGCTACACCTTC. The whole variable domain, filled in from reference TRBV11-2 and TRBJ1-2, reads EAGVAQSPRYKIIEKRQSVAFWCNPISGHATLYWYQQILGQGPKLLIQFQNNGVVDDSQLPKDRFSAERLKGVDSTLKIQPAKLEDSAVYLCASSSGTEASYGYTFGSGTRLTVV.